The 19 T cell receptor beta chains in this list originate from one sample, sequenced in a study of T cell responses to AZD1222 COVID-19 vaccine (dated by TCRdb to the early 2020s). Read against the paper, the sample's time point label means: baseline before first vaccination. Interpreted using the paper, the treatment or condition label stands for: meningococcal conjugate vaccine given as trial control. Libraries were built with the immunoSEQ multiplex PCR assay. TCRdb limited this immuneACCESS table to in-frame rearrangements with V and J called. A share of clones is missing; checked studies link under half to unresolved V genes, and the rest is unexplained. In all, the sample holds tens of thousands of clones, and 85% to 95% of those were seen once. 4.5% of the sample comes from the top ten. The source was peripheral blood, collected on day 0 of MenACWY control vaccination. These receptors were collected from an adult in good health.

The chain combines TRBV7-9 with TRBJ1-2; D not certain. The CDR3 is 16 residues long. V was shortened by 5 bases and J by 0 bases, with 16 bases between the two germline ends. The V gene's germline CDR1 is SEHNR and CDR2 FQNEAQ (reference sequence). The CDR3 nucleotides read TGTGCCAGCAGCCCAGACGCGGTAGAAGCTAACTATGGCTACACCTTC. This gives the protein CASSPDAVEANYGYTF.

The gene calls are TRBV3-1 (or the pseudogene TRBV3-2) and TRBJ2-2; D gene unclear. V lost 1 base to trimming and J lost 1 base, with 7 bases between them. CDR3 size: 15 residues. Germline loops: CDR1 LGHDT, CDR2 YNNKEL (reference sequence). CDR3 nucleotides: TGTGCCAGCAGCCAAGTGAGCGAGAACACCGGGGAGCTGTTTTTT. It translates to CASSQVSENTGELFF.

The chain employs TRBV7-2 and TRBJ2-7; unclear D gene. The CDR3 extends over 12 amino acids. Looked up from germline, CDR1 is SGHTA and CDR2 is FQGNSA. V was clipped by 0 bases and J by 5 bases, with 5 bases between them. The CDR3: CASSLAVHEQYF. The CDR3 DNA follows: TGTGCCAGCAGCTTAGCCGTCCACGAGCAGTACTTC.

This chain joins TRBV6-6 and TRBJ1-2; TRBD1 matches at 7 bases. The CDR3 loop spans 13 amino acids. Germline V gene lookup returns CDR1 MNHNY and CDR2 SVGAGI (reference sequence). V lost 0 bases, J lost 13 bases, and 8 bases stayed unmatched. DNA for the CDR3: TGTGCCAGCAGTTACTCCGGGACAGAGAGTTGCACCTTC. Its translation: CASSYSGTESCTF.

The chain is built from TRBV11-2 and TRBJ2-7; weak D call: TRBD2 (5 bases). From germline, CDR1 is SGHAT and CDR2 FQNNGV. V was shortened by 3 bases and J by 2 bases, with 11 bases between the two germline ends. The CDR3 consists of 14 residues. CDR3 sequence: CASSFGVSAYEQYF. CDR3 sequence (DNA): TGTGCCAGCAGCTTCGGGGTCTCAGCCTACGAGCAGTACTTC.

CDR3 protein: CASSYAGLTADTQYF. Here the CDR3 DNA reads TGTGCCAGCAGTTACGCGGGACTTACGGCAGATACGCAGTATTTT. The chain joins TRBV6-5 to TRBJ2-3; perhaps TRBD2 as D (6 bases). This CDR3 contains 15 residues. The germline V and J ends were trimmed by 2 bases and 4 bases, with 13 bases remaining between them. Per germline, CDR1 MNHEY and CDR2 SVGAGI.

The V gene is TRBV18, the J gene TRBJ2-1; D gene unclear. From germline, CDR1 is KGHSH and CDR2 LQKENI. The CDR3 is 12 amino acids. V lost 2 bases to trimming and J lost 9 bases, with 8 bases between them. The CDR3 sequence is CASSPVLGEQFF. In nucleotides, the CDR3 is TGTGCCAGCTCACCAGTTCTTGGTGAGCAGTTCTTC. The full variable domain, with the rest looked up from reference TRBV18 and TRBJ2-1, is NAGVMQNPRHLVRRRGQEARLRCSPMKGHSHVYWYRQLPEEGLKFMVYLQKENIIDESGMPKERFSAEFPKEGPSILRIQQVVRGDSAAYFCASSPVLGEQFFGPGTRLTVL.

The chain uses TRBV11-2 and TRBJ2-2, with TRBD1 identical over 7 bases. Germline lookup yields CDR1 SGHAT and CDR2 FQNNGV. The trim removed 3 bases at V and 0 bases at J, leaving 4 bases unmatched. The CDR3 covers 16 residues. The CDR3 sequence: CASSLGTAPNTGELFF. The CDR3 DNA reads as TGTGCCAGCAGCTTGGGGACAGCCCCGAACACCGGGGAGCTGTTTTTT.

V and J are TRBV3-1 (or the pseudogene TRBV3-2) and TRBJ2-1; 7 bases fit TRBD2. Trimming cost V 0 bases and J 4 bases; bases outside gene matches: 9. Germline CDR1 reads LGHDT; CDR2 reads YNNKEL (reference sequence). This CDR3 spans 17 amino acids. The CDR3, as DNA: TGTGCCAGCAGCCAAGATTCAAGAGGGAGGGCTTACAATGAGCAGTTCTTC. This encodes CASSQDSRGRAYNEQFF.

The chain links TRBV4-3 to TRBJ1-2; D call uncertain. V lost 5 bases, J lost 6 bases, and 16 bases lay in between. This CDR3 comprises 14 residues. Per germline, CDR1 LGHNA and CDR2 YSLEER. Here the CDR3 reads CASSSGQIEHGYTF. The CDR3 nucleotides read TGCGCCAGCAGCTCCGGTCAAATAGAACATGGCTACACCTTC.

The V gene is TRBV27, the J gene TRBJ1-4; 8 nucleotides align to TRBD1. CDR1 and CDR2 from the germline V gene are MNHEY and SMNVEV (reference sequence). CDR3 length equals 15 residues. J lost 7 bases, V lost 6 bases, and 10 bases had no gene match. The CDR3 DNA reads as TGTGCCAGCAGAACCGACAGGGGACGGGGTGAAAAACTGTTTTTT. Its protein is CASRTDRGRGEKLFF. Using reference TRBV27 and TRBJ1-4 for the parts outside the CDR3, the full variable domain is EAQVTQNPRYLITVTGKKLTVTCSQNMNHEYMSWYRQDPGLGLRQIYYSMNVEVTDKGDVPEGYKVSRKEKRNFPLILESPSPNQTSLYFCASRTDRGRGEKLFFGSGTQLSVL.

The V and J genes are TRBV7-9 and TRBJ2-7; TRBD2 aligns across 10 bases. This CDR3 comprises 17 residues. CDR1 SEHNR and CDR2 FQNEAQ come from the germline V gene (reference sequence). With V trimmed by 5 bases and J by 4 bases, 14 bases remained unmatched. The CDR3 spells CASSTTRGSGRVYEQYF. In DNA, the CDR3 is TGTGCCAGCAGCACCACCAGAGGGAGCGGGAGGGTGTACGAGCAGTACTTC.

Points on this clone: The junction shows a germline mismatch at one end, possibly a read error. The V gene is TRBV5-1, the J gene TRBJ1-1; TRBD1 matches 8 bases. The germline V gene encodes CDR1 SGHRS and CDR2 YFSETQ. CDR3 length equals 15 residues. The CDR3, as DNA: TGCGCCAGCAGCTTGGTGGGGACAGGTTACACTGGAGCTTTCTTT. Translated: CASSLVGTGYTGAFF.

The chain combines TRBV5-4 with TRBJ2-1; 8 bases agree with TRBD1. The CDR3 extends over 14 amino acids. Looked up from germline, CDR1 is SGHNT and CDR2 is YYREEE (reference sequence). Trimming took 2 bases from V and 13 from J; bases not matched to a gene: 11. The CDR3 here is CASSFGGQGRSQFF. DNA of the CDR3: TGTGCCAGCAGCTTTGGAGGACAGGGTCGTTCACAGTTCTTC.

The chain employs TRBV18 and TRBJ1-1; D is unresolved. Germline values: CDR1 KGHSH, CDR2 LQKENI. V lost 3 bases and J lost 4, with 15 bases in between. The CDR3 contains 15 residues. For the CDR3, the DNA is TGTGCCAGCTCACCTCCGGGCCTCGGAGGCACTGAAGCTTTCTTT. Residues: CASSPPGLGGTEAFF.

The rearrangement links TRBV19 to TRBJ1-2; no firm D call. V lost 8 bases to trimming and J lost 4 bases, with 8 bases between them. The CDR3 contains 11 residues. Per germline, CDR1 LNHDA and CDR2 SQIVND (reference sequence). In DNA form, the CDR3 reads TGTGCCAGTTATTGGATCTATGGCTACACCTTC. Encoded protein: CASYWIYGYTF.

The chain links TRBV29-1 to TRBJ1-3; TRBD1 might be the D (6 bases). V shed 7 bases and J shed 4 bases, with 14 bases lying between them. There are 13 residues in the CDR3. Germline-derived CDR1 and CDR2 are SQVTM and ANQGSEA. CDR3 DNA sequence: TGCAGCGCAACCCCTGGACAGGGAAACACCATATATTTT. Protein: CSATPGQGNTIYF.

This chain uses TRBV27 with TRBJ1-1; D perhaps matches TRBD1 (5 bases). The CDR3 spans 15 residues. Germline V CDR1 and CDR2: MNHEY, SMNVEV (reference sequence). The V end was cut by 2 bases, the J end by 1 base, with 11 bases between. The DNA of the CDR3 is TGTGCCAGCAGTTTAATATTTGGGGGGAACACTGAAGCTTTCTTT. This sequence encodes CASSLIFGGNTEAFF.

This sequence joins TRBV5-4 and TRBJ2-7; 9 bases fit TRBD2. Germline-derived CDR1 and CDR2 are SGHNT and YYREEE (reference sequence). This CDR3 has 17 amino acids. J lost 5 bases, V lost 6 bases, and 18 bases had no gene match. The CDR3 region is CASTFLGGSGRRNEQYF. CDR3 nucleotides: TGTGCCAGCACCTTCCTGGGGGGGAGCGGGAGGAGGAACGAGCAGTACTTC.